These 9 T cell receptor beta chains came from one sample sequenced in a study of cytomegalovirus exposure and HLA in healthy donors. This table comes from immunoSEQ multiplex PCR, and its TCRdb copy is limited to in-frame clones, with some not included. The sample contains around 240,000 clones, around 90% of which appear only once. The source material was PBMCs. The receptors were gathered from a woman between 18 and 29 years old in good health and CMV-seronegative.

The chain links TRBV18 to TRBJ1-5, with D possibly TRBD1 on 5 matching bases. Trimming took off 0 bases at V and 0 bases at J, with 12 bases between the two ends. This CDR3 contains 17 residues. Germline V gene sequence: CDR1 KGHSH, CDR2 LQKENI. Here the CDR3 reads CASSPPSGTHSNQPQHF. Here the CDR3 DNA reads TGTGCCAGCTCACCACCGAGCGGGACTCATAGCAATCAGCCCCAGCATTTT.

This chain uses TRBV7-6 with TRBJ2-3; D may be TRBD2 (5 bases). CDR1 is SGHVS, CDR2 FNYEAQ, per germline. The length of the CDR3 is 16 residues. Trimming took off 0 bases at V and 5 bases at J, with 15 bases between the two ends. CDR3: CASSLASAPGIDTQYF. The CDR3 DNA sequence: TGTGCCAGCAGCTTAGCCAGCGCCCCGGGGATAGATACGCAGTATTTT. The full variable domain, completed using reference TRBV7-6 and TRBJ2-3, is GAGVSQSPRYKVTKRGQDVALRCDPISGHVSLYWYRQALGQGPEFLTYFNYEAQQDKSGLPNDRFSAERPEGSISTLTIQRTEQRDSAMYRCASSLASAPGIDTQYFGPGTRLTVL.

The CDR3 bases are TGTGCCAGCAGTTACGGAGGTGGCTACACCTTC. This translates into CASSYGGGYTF. This rearrangement joins TRBV6-6 to TRBJ1-2, with no clear D. The CDR3 runs to 11 residues. Deletions cut 2 bases from V and 7 bases from J, with 5 bases between. Germline CDR1 MNHNY, CDR2 SVGAGI (reference sequence).

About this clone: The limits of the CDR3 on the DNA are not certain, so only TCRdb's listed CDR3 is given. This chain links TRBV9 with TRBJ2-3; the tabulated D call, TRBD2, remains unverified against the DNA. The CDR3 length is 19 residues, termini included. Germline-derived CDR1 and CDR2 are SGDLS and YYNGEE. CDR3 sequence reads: CASSVAVSGGRRYAVFWDF.

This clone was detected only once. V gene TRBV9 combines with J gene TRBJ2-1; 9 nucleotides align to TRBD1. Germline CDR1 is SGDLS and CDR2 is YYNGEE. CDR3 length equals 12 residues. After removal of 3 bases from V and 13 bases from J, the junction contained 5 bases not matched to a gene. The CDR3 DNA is TGTGCCAGCAGCGCGACGGACAGGGGCCAGTTCTTC. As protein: CASSATDRGQFF. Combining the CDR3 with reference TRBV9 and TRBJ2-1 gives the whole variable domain DSGVTQTPKHLITATGQRVTLRCSPRSGDLSVYWYQQSLDQGLQFLIQYYNGEERAKGNILERFSAQQFPDLHSELNLSSLELGDSALYFCASSATDRGQFFGPGTRLTVL.

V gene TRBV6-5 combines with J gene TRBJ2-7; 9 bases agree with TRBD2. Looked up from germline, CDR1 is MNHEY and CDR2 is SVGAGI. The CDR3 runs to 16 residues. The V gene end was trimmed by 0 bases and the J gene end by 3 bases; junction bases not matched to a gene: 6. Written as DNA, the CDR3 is TGTGCCAGCAGTTACTCGCTAGCGGGGACCCACTACGAGCAGTACTTC. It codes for CASSYSLAGTHYEQYF.

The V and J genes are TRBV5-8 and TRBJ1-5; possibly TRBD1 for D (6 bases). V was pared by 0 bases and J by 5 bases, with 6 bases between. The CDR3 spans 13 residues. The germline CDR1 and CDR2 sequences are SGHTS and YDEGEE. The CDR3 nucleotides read TGTGCCAGCAGCTTGGACAGGGATCAGCCCCAGCATTTT. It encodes CASSLDRDQPQHF.

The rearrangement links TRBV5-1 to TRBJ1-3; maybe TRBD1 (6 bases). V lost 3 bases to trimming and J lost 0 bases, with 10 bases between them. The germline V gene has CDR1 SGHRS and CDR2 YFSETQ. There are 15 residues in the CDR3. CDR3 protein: CASSWGHASGNTIYF. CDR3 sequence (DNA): TGCGCCAGCAGCTGGGGACACGCCTCTGGAAACACCATATATTTT.

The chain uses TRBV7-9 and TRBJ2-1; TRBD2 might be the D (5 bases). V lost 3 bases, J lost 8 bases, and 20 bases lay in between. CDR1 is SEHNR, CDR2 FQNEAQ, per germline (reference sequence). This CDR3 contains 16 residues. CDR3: CASSFFEGSLEDEQFF. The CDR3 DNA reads TGTGCCAGCAGCTTTTTCGAGGGCTCGTTGGAGGATGAGCAGTTCTTC.